This entry lists 2 T cell receptor beta chains sequenced from one sample in a study of patients and donors after allogeneic stem cell transplantation (dated by TCRdb to the early 2020s). The library was made by RT-PCR. The instrument was a NextSeq 550. TCRdb trimmed public reads at Q25 via fastp, called clones via MiXCR and kept in-frame beta chains. Each CDR3 protein gets just one entry, which takes the most common genes and DNA from the rows behind it. For this sample there are about 150,000 distinct CDR3 sequences; approximately 40% appear just once. The biggest ten clones account for about 50% of the sample. The sample consisted of blood, either unsorted or a sorted T cell fraction (not recorded which). These receptors came from a human donor who was either an allogeneic HSCT recipient or a stem cell or donor lymphocyte infusion donor (not recorded which). It is not recorded whose cells these are; they may come from a transplant donor.

This clonotype was seen a few times. This chain links TRBV25-1 with TRBJ2-1; D not resolved. V lost 9 bases, J lost 7 bases, and 10 bases lay in between. The CDR3 extends over 11 amino acids. Germline assignment: CDR1 MGHDK and CDR2 SYGVNS. The CDR3 region has the DNA TGTGCCAGTGGATCCCTAAATGAGCAGTTCTTC. Protein: CASGSLNEQFF.

This clonotype showed up just once. The chain employs TRBV6-2 or TRBV6-3 and TRBJ2-2; D unresolved. V was pared by 4 bases and J by 5 bases, with 14 bases between. This CDR3 contains 15 residues. Germline values: CDR1 MNHEY, CDR2 SVGEGT. The CDR3 DNA reads TGTGCCAGCAGTTTCCACGACTGGAAGACCGGGGAGCTGTTTTTT. Its translation is CASSFHDWKTGELFF.